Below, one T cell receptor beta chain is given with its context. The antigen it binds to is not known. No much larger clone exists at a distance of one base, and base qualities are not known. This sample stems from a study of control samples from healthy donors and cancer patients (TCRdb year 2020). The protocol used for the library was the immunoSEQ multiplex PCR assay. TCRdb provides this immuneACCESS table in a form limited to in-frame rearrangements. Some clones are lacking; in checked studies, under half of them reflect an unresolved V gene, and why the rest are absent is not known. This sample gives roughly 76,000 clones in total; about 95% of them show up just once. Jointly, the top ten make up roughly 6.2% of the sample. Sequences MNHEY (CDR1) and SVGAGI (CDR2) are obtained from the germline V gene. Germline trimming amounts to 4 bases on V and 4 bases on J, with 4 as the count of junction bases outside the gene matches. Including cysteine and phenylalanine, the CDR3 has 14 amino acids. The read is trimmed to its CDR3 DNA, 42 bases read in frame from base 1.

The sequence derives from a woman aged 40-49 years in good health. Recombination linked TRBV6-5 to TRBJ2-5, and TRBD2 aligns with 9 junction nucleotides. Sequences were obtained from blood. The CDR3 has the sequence CASSSLAGPETQYF. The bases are TGTGCCAGCAGTTCCCTAGCGGGGCCAGAGACCCAGTACTTC.